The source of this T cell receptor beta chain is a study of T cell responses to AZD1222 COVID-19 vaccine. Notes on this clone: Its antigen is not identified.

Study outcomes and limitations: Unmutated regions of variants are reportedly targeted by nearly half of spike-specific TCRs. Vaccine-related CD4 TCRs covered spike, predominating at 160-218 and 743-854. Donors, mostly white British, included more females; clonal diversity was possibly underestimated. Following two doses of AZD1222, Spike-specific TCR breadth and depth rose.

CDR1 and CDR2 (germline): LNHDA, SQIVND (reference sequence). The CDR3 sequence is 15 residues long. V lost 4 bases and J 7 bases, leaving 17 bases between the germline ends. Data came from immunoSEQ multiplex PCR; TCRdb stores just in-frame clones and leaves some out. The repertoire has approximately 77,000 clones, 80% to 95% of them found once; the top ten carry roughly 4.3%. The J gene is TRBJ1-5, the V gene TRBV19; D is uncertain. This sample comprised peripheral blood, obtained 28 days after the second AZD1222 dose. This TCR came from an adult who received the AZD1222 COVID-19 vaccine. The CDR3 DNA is TGTGCCAGTAGTACTCAGACGGAGATCGGACAGCCCCAGCATTTT. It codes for CASSTQTEIGQPQHF.